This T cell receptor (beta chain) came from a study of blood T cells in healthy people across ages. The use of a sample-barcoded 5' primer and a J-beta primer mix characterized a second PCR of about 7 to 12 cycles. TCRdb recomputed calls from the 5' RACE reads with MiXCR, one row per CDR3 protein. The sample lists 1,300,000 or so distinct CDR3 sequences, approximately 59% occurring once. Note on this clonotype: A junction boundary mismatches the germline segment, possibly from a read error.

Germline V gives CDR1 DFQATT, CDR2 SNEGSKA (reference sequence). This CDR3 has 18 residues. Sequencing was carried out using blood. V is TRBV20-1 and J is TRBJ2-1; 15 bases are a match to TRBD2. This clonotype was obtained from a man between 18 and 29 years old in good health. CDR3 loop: CSPSPPGLAGGRNNEQFF. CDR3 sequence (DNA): TGCAGTCCTAGCCCTCCGGGACTAGCGGGGGGTCGGAACAATGAGCAGTTCTTC.